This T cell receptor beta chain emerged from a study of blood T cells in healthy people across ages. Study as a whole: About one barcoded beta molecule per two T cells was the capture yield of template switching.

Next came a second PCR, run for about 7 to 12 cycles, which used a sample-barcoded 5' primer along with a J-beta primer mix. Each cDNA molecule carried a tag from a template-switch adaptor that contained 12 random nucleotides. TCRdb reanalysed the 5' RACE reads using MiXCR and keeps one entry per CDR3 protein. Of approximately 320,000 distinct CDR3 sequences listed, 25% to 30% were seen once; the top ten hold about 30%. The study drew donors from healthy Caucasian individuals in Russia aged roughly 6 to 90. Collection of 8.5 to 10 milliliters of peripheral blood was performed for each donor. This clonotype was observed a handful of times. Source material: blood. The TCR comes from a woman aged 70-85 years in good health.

For the CDR3, the DNA is TGTGCCAGCCGGCCGAGGCGGGTAAACAATGAGCAGTTCTTC. Translating it yields CASRPRRVNNEQFF. The chain has TRBV19 and TRBJ2-1; D is perhaps TRBD2 (5 bases). The ends were cut back, 9 bases at V and 5 bases at J, with 17 bases in the middle. The CDR3 is 14 amino acids. Germline lookup yields CDR1 LNHDA and CDR2 SQIVND (reference sequence).